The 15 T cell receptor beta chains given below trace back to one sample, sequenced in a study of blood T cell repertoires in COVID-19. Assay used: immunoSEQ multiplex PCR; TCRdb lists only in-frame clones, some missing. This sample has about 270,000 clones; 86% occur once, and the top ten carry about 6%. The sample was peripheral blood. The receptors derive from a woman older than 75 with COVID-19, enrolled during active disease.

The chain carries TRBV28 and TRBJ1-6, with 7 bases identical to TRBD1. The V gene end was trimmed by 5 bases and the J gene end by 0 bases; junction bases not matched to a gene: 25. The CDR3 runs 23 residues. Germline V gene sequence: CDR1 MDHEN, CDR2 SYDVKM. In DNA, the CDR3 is TGTGCCAGCAGTCAACAGGGGTTCGGTGAGATCCAGGGGATAAGCTCCTATAATTCACCCCTCCACTTT. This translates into CASSQQGFGEIQGISSYNSPLHF.

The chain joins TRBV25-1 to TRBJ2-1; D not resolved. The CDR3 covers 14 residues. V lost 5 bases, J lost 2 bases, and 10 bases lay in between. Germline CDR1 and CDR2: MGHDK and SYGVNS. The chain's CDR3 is CASSHRLAYNEQFF. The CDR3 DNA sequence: TGTGCCAGCAGTCATCGTCTAGCCTACAATGAGCAGTTCTTC.

This CDR3 reads CASRERVAGNANTGELFF. The CDR3 nucleotides read TGCGCCAGCAGGGAGAGGGTAGCGGGGAATGCGAACACCGGGGAGCTGTTTTTT. V gene TRBV5-1 combines with J gene TRBJ2-2; TRBD2 aligns across 8 bases. V lost 5 bases, J lost 0 bases, and 12 bases stayed unmatched. Looked up from germline, CDR1 is SGHRS and CDR2 is YFSETQ. The CDR3 extends over 18 amino acids. Full variable domain (missing parts from reference TRBV5-1 and TRBJ2-2): KAGVTQTPRYLIKTRGQQVTLSCSPISGHRSVSWYQQTPGQGLQFLFEYFSETQRNKGNFPGRFSGRQFSNSRSEMNVSTLELGDSALYLCASRERVAGNANTGELFFGEGSRLTVL.

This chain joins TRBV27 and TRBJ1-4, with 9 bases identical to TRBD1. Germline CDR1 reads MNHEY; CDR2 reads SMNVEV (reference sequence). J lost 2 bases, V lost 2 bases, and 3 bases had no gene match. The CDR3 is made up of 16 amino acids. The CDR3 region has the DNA TGTGCCAGCAGTTTAGGGACAGGGAACACTAATGAAAAACTGTTTTTT. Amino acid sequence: CASSLGTGNTNEKLFF.

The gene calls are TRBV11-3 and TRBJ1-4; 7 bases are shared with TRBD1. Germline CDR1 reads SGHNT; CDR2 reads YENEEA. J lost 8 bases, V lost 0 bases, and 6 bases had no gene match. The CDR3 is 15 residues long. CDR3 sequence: CASSLDGQVGEKLFF. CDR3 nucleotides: TGTGCCAGCAGCTTAGATGGACAGGTGGGGGAAAAACTGTTTTTT.

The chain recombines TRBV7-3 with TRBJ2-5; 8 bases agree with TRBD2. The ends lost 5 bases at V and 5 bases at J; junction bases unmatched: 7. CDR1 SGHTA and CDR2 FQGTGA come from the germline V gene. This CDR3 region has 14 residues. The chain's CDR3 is CASSPGLAWETQYF. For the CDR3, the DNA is TGTGCCAGCAGCCCCGGACTAGCCTGGGAGACCCAGTACTTC.

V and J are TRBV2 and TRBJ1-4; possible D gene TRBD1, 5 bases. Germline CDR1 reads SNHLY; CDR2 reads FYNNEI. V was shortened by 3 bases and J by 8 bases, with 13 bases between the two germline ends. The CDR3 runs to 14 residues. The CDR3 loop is CASSESSGREKLFF. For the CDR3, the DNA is TGTGCCAGCAGTGAGTCGTCAGGGAGGGAAAAACTGTTTTTT.

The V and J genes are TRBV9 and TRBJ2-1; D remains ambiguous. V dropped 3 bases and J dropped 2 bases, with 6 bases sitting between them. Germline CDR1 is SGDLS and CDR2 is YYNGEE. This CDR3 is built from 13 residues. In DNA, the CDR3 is TGTGCCAGCAGCGAGACAACCTACAATGAGCAGTTCTTC. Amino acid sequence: CASSETTYNEQFF.

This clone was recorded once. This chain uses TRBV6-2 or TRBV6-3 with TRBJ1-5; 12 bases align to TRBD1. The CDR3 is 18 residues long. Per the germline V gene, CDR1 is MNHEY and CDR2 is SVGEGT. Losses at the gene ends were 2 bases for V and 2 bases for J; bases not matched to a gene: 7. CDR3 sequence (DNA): TGTGCCAGCAGTTACCTGGGACAGGGGGCGAAGGGCAATCAGCCCCAGCATTTT. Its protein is CASSYLGQGAKGNQPQHF.

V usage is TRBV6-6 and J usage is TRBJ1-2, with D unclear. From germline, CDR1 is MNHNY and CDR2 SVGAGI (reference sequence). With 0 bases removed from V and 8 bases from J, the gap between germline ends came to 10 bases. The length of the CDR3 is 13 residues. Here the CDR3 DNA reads TGTGCCAGCAGTTACTCCACTCCGGGAGGCTACACCTTC. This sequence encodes CASSYSTPGGYTF.

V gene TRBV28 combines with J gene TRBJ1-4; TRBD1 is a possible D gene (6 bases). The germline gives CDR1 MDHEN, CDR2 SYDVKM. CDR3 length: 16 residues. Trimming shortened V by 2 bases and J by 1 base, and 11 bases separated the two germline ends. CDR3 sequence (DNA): TGTGCCAGCAGTTTAGGGGGGGCCCAAACTAATGAAAAACTGTTTTTT. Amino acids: CASSLGGAQTNEKLFF.

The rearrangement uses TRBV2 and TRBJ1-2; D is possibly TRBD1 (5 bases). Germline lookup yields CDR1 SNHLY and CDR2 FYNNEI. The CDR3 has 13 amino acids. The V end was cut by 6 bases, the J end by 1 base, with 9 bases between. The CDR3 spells CASRGDSNYGYTF. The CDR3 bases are TGTGCCAGCAGAGGTGACAGTAACTATGGCTACACCTTC. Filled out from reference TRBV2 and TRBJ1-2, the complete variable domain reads EPEVTQTPSHQVTQMGQEVILRCVPISNHLYFYWYRQILGQKVEFLVSFYNNEISEKSEIFDDQFSVERPDGSNFTLKIRSTKLEDSAMYFCASRGDSNYGYTFGSGTRLTVV.

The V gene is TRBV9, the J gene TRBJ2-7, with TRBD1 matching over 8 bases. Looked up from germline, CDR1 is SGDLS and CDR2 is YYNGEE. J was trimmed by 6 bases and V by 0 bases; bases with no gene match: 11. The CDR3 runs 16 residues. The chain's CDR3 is CASSVASRQGASEQYF. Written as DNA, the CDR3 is TGTGCCAGCAGCGTAGCATCCCGTCAGGGGGCGAGCGAGCAGTACTTC.

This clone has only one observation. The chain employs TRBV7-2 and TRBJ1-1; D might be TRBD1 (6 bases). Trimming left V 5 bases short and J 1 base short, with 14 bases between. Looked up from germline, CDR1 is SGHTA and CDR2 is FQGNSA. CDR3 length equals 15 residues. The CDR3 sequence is CASSAGSRGNTEAFF. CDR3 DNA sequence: TGTGCCAGCAGCGCTGGGTCCAGGGGGAACACTGAAGCTTTCTTT.

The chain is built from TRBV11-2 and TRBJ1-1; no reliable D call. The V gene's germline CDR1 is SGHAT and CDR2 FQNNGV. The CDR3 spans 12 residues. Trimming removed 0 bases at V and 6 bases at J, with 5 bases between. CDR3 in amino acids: CASSLDRAEAFF. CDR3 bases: TGTGCCAGCAGCTTAGATCGGGCTGAAGCTTTCTTT.